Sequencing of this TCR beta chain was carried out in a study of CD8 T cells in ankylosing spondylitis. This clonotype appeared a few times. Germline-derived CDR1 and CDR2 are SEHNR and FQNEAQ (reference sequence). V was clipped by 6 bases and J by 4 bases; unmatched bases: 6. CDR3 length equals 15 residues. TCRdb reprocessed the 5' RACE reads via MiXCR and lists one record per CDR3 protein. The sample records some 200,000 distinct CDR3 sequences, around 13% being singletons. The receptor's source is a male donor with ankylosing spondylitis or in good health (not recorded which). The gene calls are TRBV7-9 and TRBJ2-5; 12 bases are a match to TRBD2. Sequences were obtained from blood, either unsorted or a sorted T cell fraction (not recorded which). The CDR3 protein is CASSASGRALETQYF. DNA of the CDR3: TGTGCCAGCAGTGCTAGCGGGAGGGCCTTAGAGACCCAGTACTTC.